A selection of T cell receptor beta chains follows, all from one sample in a study of shared clonotypes between healthy human individuals. Some clones are missing from TCRdb's copy, which holds only in-frame ones; the method was immunoSEQ multiplex PCR. The top ten hold roughly 0.29% of the sample, which has 550,000 to 600,000 clones, 95% to 98% seen once. Sample: naive CD8+ T cells sorted from blood. The receptors were sampled from a man aged 25-40 years in good health. Both conserved end residues are part of each CDR3. D genes are given only for firm matches. Some rows mark clone size as missing; the rest say once, few, many or name a class of expanded clone.

TRBV5-4	-	TRBD1	TRBJ2-5	CASSLQDRGLETQYF	TGTGCCAGCAGCTTGCAGGACAGGGGCTTGGAGACCCAGTACTTC
TRBV4-1	-	TRBD2	TRBJ2-7	CASSQRTSGTNYEQYF	TGCGCCAGCAGCCAACGGACTAGCGGGACTAACTACGAGCAGTACTTC
TRBV10-2	-	-	TRBJ2-5	CASRNRVMETQYF	TGCGCCAGCAGGAACAGGGTGATGGAGACCCAGTACTTC
TRBV9	-	TRBD1	TRBJ1-2	CASSVRTLPGQGYGYTF	TGTGCCAGCAGCGTCCGTACCCTCCCCGGACAGGGCTATGGCTACACCTTC
TRBV7-9	-	-	TRBJ2-4	CASSSTQNIQYF	TGTGCCAGCAGCTCGACACAAAACATTCAGTACTTC
TRBV28	-	TRBD2	TRBJ2-7	CASSLGTSGHIRVYEQYF	TGTGCCAGCAGTTTAGGGACTAGCGGTCATATAAGGGTCTACGAGCAGTACTTC
TRBV11-2	-	TRBD1	TRBJ2-7	CASRSRTGGSYEQYF	TGTGCCAGCAGATCGAGGACAGGGGGCTCCTACGAGCAGTACTTC
TRBV19	-	-	TRBJ2-7	CASTPDQAGYEQYF	TGTGCCAGTACCCCAGACCAGGCTGGCTACGAGCAGTACTTC
TRBV7-9	-	TRBD1	TRBJ1-4	CASGQGYNEKLFF	TGTGCCAGCGGACAGGGTTATAATGAAAAACTGTTTTTT
TRBV29-1	-	TRBD1	TRBJ2-7	CSVEDAGTGDSYEQYF	TGCAGCGTTGAAGATGCGGGGACAGGGGACAGTTACGAGCAGTACTTC
TRBV6-6	-	TRBD2	TRBJ2-7	CASRPDRGEGMGEQYF	TGTGCCAGCAGACCCGACAGAGGGGAGGGGATGGGCGAGCAGTACTTC
TRBV6-6	-	-	TRBJ2-1	CASSSQGLPYNEQFF	TGTGCCAGCAGTTCACAGGGATTACCCTACAATGAGCAGTTCTTC
TRBV18	once	TRBD2	TRBJ2-1	CASSRTSGSFYEQFF	TGTGCCAGCTCACGAACTAGCGGGAGTTTCTATGAGCAGTTCTTC
TRBV7-8	once	-	TRBJ1-1	CASSSTGSTEAFF	TGTGCCAGCAGTTCCACAGGGAGCACTGAAGCTTTCTTT
TRBV25-1	-	-	TRBJ2-5	CASSELGGAQETQYF	TGTGCCAGCAGTGAATTGGGGGGAGCACAAGAGACCCAGTACTTC
TRBV27	-	-	TRBJ2-3	CASSYGGGTDTQYF	TGTGCCAGCTCGTATGGGGGTGGCACAGATACGCAGTATTTT
TRBV9	-	-	TRBJ2-2	CASSVGGSPGELFF	TGTGCCAGCAGCGTAGGAGGGAGTCCCGGGGAGCTGTTTTTT
TRBV30	-	TRBD2	TRBJ2-3	CAAASLAGPPVDTQYF	TGTGCCGCCGCCAGTTTAGCGGGCCCCCCAGTAGATACGCAGTATTTT
TRBV7-6	-	TRBD2	TRBJ2-1	CASSSWTSGDQFF	TGTGCCAGCAGCTCTTGGACTAGCGGGGATCAGTTCTTC
TRBV13	-	TRBD1	TRBJ2-1	CASSTGTGIYNEQFF	TGTGCCAGCAGCACAGGGACAGGAATCTACAATGAGCAGTTCTTC
TRBV5-5	-	-	TRBJ2-7	CASSTSPEIPYEQYF	TGTGCCAGCAGCACATCCCCGGAAATCCCCTACGAGCAGTACTTC
TRBV7-9	-	-	TRBJ2-7	CASSLAGVINEQYF	TGTGCCAGCAGCTTAGCGGGGGTTATCAACGAGCAGTACTTC
TRBV30	-	-	TRBJ2-7	CAWLDGMIPYEQYF	TGTGCCTGGTTGGACGGGATGATTCCCTACGAGCAGTACTTC
TRBV9	-	TRBD1	TRBJ2-7	CASSVAGTAFYEQYF	TGTGCCAGCAGCGTAGCAGGGACAGCCTTCTACGAGCAGTACTTC
TRBV5-6	-	-	TRBJ1-5	CASSFLGNQPQHF	TGTGCCAGCAGCTTCCTCGGCAATCAGCCCCAGCATTTT
TRBV7-9	-	-	TRBJ1-2	CASSSTGGAPNYGYTF	TGTGCCAGCAGCTCTACCGGGGGGGCGCCCAACTATGGCTACACCTTC
TRBV29-1	-	-	TRBJ2-1	CSVELDSPHEQFF	TGCAGCGTTGAACTGGACAGCCCCCATGAGCAGTTCTTC
TRBV10-2	-	-	TRBJ1-5	CASVETRNQPQHF	TGCGCCAGCGTCGAGACACGAAATCAGCCCCAGCATTTT
TRBV28	-	-	TRBJ2-3	CASSFLGEKDTQYF	TGTGCCAGCAGTTTTCTTGGGGAGAAAGATACGCAGTATTTT
TRBV6-1	-	-	TRBJ1-1	CASRSRGKRDTEAFF	TGTGCCAGCAGAAGCCGGGGAAAGAGGGACACTGAAGCTTTCTTT
TRBV9	-	-	TRBJ2-5	CASSPTSTKTQYF	TGTGCCAGCAGCCCTACTTCTACGAAGACCCAGTACTTC
TRBV6-1	-	TRBD2	TRBJ2-7	CASSVLAGGPYEQYF	TGTGCCAGCAGCGTACTAGCGGGAGGCCCCTACGAGCAGTACTTC
TRBV13	-	TRBD1	TRBJ2-5	CASSSRDSQETQYF	TGTGCCAGCAGCTCCCGGGACAGCCAAGAGACCCAGTACTTC